A selection of T cell receptor beta chains follows, all from one sample in a study of blood T cell repertoires in COVID-19. The table came from immunoSEQ multiplex PCR; TCRdb's copy has only in-frame clones and leaves some out. The repertoire has 200,000 to 300,000 clones, 86% of them found once; the top ten carry approximately 6%. What was sequenced was peripheral blood. Receptor source: a woman aged 80 or over with COVID-19, enrolled during active disease. The CDR3 runs from the conserved cysteine through the conserved F or W. The D gene is left open where the match is weak. Part of the rows lack a size; the others show once, few, many or a class for expanded clones.

clone size | J gene | D gene | V gene | CDR3 length | CDR3 DNA | CDR3 protein
. | TRBJ2-5 | . | TRBV7-2 | 13 | TGTGCCAGCAGCTTAGAGGCCGAGCAGGCCCAGTACTTC | CASSLEAEQAQYF
. | TRBJ2-1 | . | TRBV19 | 16 | TGTGCCAGTAGCCGAAGGAGACAGACAACTTACAATGAGCAGTTCTTC | CASSRRRQTTYNEQFF
. | TRBJ1-2 | . | TRBV2 | 14 | TGTGCCGTCCGAGCTCCCACAGGGTGGCATGGCTACACCTTC | CAVRAPTGWHGYTF
. | TRBJ1-5 | . | TRBV6-5 | 14 | TGTGCCAGCCAGACAGAACCTAATTGGCAGCCCCAGCATTTT | CASQTEPNWQPQHF
few | TRBJ1-6 | TRBD1 | TRBV6-1 | 17 | TGTGCCAGCAGTGCCATCCGGGACAGGGTTTTCAATTCACCCCTCCACTTT | CASSAIRDRVFNSPLHF
. | TRBJ1-1 | . | TRBV2 | 12 | TGTGCCAGCAGTGTTTCAGGGTTTGAAGCTTTCTTT | CASSVSGFEAFF
. | TRBJ1-2 | TRBD1 | TRBV19 | 13 | TGTGCCAGTAGTAGAACAGGGGCCTATGGCTACACCTTC | CASSRTGAYGYTF
once | TRBJ1-1 | TRBD1 | TRBV18 | 16 | TGTGCCAGCTCACCACAGGGACAGGGTTTCAACACTGAAGCTTTCTTT | CASSPQGQGFNTEAFF
. | TRBJ1-6 | TRBD1 | TRBV5-1 | 14 | TGCGCCAGCAGCCCGGCAGGGGGCGGTTCACCCCTCCACTTT | CASSPAGGGSPLHF
. | TRBJ2-1 | . | TRBV20-1 | 11 | TGCAGTGCTAGTGGTCCCTATGAGCAGTTCTTC | CSASGPYEQFF
. | TRBJ2-5 | TRBD2 | TRBV6-2/TRBV6-3 | 14 | TGTGCCAGCCGCCCTCCCGCGGGGGGGGAGACCCAGTACTTC | CASRPPAGGETQYF
. | TRBJ1-2 | . | TRBV6-5 | 13 | TGTGCCAGCAGAAAGGACAGAAACTATGGCTACACCTTC | CASRKDRNYGYTF
. | TRBJ1-5 | . | TRBV2 | 12 | TGTGCCAGCATGGGGGAGGGTCAGCCCCAGCATTTT | CASMGEGQPQHF
. | TRBJ1-1 | TRBD1 | TRBV10-3 | 13 | TGTGCCGTCGACAGGGGTTTGAACACTGAAGCTTTCTTT | CAVDRGLNTEAFF
. | TRBJ2-3 | . | TRBV14 | 13 | TGTGCCAGCAGAACACCTAGCACAGATACGCAGTATTTT | CASRTPSTDTQYF
. | TRBJ1-1 | TRBD1 | TRBV10-3 | 14 | TGTGCCATCACAAACCGGGACAGAGGCTTTGAAGCTTTCTTT | CAITNRDRGFEAFF
. | TRBJ1-2 | TRBD1 | TRBV7-2 | 14 | TGTGCCAGCAGCTCTGACAGGGGCGGCTATGGCTACACCTTC | CASSSDRGGYGYTF
few | TRBJ2-5 | TRBD2 | TRBV28 | 14 | TGTGCCAGCAGGGGGGGGAGCGGACAAGAGACCCAGTACTTC | CASRGGSGQETQYF
. | TRBJ1-1 | TRBD1 | TRBV28 | 14 | TGTGCCAGCAGGCCGGGACAGGCGCCGACTGAAGCTTTCTTT | CASRPGQAPTEAFF
. | TRBJ1-2 | TRBD1 | TRBV6-5 | 14 | TGTGCCACCCGGACAGGGATGGGCAACTATGGCTACACCTTC | CATRTGMGNYGYTF
. | TRBJ1-5 | . | TRBV21-1 | 16 | TGTGCCAGCACCCCAATGGTACAGCCTTTAAATCAGCCCCAGCATTTT | CASTPMVQPLNQPQHF
. | TRBJ1-6 | . | TRBV9 | 16 | TGTGCCAGCAGCGTCGGAGGGAGCCCTAATAATTCACCCCTCCACTTT | CASSVGGSPNNSPLHF
. | TRBJ1-5 | TRBD1 | TRBV3-1/TRBV3-2 | 15 | TGTGCCAGCAGCCACGGGGACAGGGAAGGTCAGCCCCAGCATTTT | CASSHGDREGQPQHF
. | TRBJ1-5 | TRBD1 | TRBV11-1 | 14 | TGTGCCAGCAGCGCACAGGGGAGCAATCAGCCCCAGCATTTT | CASSAQGSNQPQHF
once | TRBJ1-2 | . | TRBV24-1 | 14 | TGTGCCACCAGTGATTTTGAGACAGCCTATGGCTACACCTTC | CATSDFETAYGYTF
. | TRBJ1-1 | . | TRBV7-9 | 13 | TGTGCCAGCAGCTTAACGGGGAACACTGAAGCTTTCTTT | CASSLTGNTEAFF
. | TRBJ1-1 | . | TRBV6-1 | 12 | TGTGCCAGCAGTGACAGGAACACTGAAGCTTTCTTT | CASSDRNTEAFF
. | TRBJ1-2 | . | TRBV6-6 | 14 | TGTGCCAGCAGTAAGACAGCCGCGTCGTGGGGCTACACCTTC | CASSKTAASWGYTF
few | TRBJ2-3 | TRBD2 | TRBV4-1 | 19 | TGCGCCAGCAGCCAAGATTTGACTAGCGGGGGGTCTAGCACAGATACGCAGTATTTT | CASSQDLTSGGSSTDTQYF
. | TRBJ1-5 | TRBD1 | TRBV28 | 14 | TGTGCCAGCAGTCTTGGGACAGGACTTCAGCCCCAGCATTTT | CASSLGTGLQPQHF
. | TRBJ1-1 | . | TRBV5-1 | 13 | TGCGCCAGTGGAGCAGGGGCGAACACTGAAGCTTTCTTT | CASGAGANTEAFF
. | TRBJ1-2 | . | TRBV7-9 | 16 | TGTGCCAGCAGCTTATTTCCGGGACTGAAGACCTATGGCTACACCTTC | CASSLFPGLKTYGYTF
. | TRBJ1-1 | . | TRBV30 | 13 | TGTGCCTGGAGTGTGTTGGTGCAGGTAGAAGCTTTCTTT | CAWSVLVQVEAFF
. | TRBJ1-1 | . | TRBV10-1 | 13 | TGCGCCAGCTCGGACGGGGGGCCACGTGGGGCTTTCTTT | CASSDGGPRGAFF
. | TRBJ1-1 | TRBD1 | TRBV5-1 | 16 | TGCGCCAGCAGCCCCGACCTAATTGACAGGGGCACTGAAGCTTTCTTT | CASSPDLIDRGTEAFF
. | TRBJ1-4 | TRBD1 | TRBV18 | 15 | TGTGCCAGCTCACTCACAGGGGGCCTTAATGAAAAACTGTTTTTT | CASSLTGGLNEKLFF
once | TRBJ1-5 | TRBD1 | TRBV27 | 16 | TGTGCCAGCAGTACCCAAGGGACAGCCTTCAATCAGCCCCAGCATTTT | CASSTQGTAFNQPQHF
. | TRBJ1-5 | . | TRBV5-1 | 13 | TGCGCCAGCAAGTCGGGGGATGATCAGCCCCAGCATTTT | CASKSGDDQPQHF
. | TRBJ1-1 | . | TRBV11-2 | 13 | TGTGCCAGCAGCCAGCAGGGAAACACTGAAGCTTTCTTT | CASSQQGNTEAFF
. | TRBJ1-2 | . | TRBV10-3 | 13 | TGTGCCATTGAAGTGGGCCTTAACTATGGCTACACCTTC | CAIEVGLNYGYTF
. | TRBJ2-3 | . | TRBV7-3 | 16 | TGTGCCAGCAGCTTAGGGGGGAATTTGGTAACAGATACGCAGTATTTT | CASSLGGNLVTDTQYF
. | TRBJ1-3 | . | TRBV5-1 | 14 | TGCGCCAGCAGCCGTACAGACTCTGGAAACACCATATATTTT | CASSRTDSGNTIYF
. | TRBJ2-5 | TRBD1 | TRBV5-1 | 16 | TGCGCCAGCAGCTCAACCGGGACAGGGGCTCGAGAGACCCAGTACTTC | CASSSTGTGARETQYF
. | TRBJ2-5 | TRBD1 | TRBV10-3 | 15 | TGTGCCATCAGTGAGTCTGGACAGGGCCAAGAGACCCAGTACTTC | CAISESGQGQETQYF
. | TRBJ2-7 | TRBD1 | TRBV18 | 14 | TGTGCCAGCTCACCAGGGGACAGGGGATACGAGCAGTACTTC | CASSPGDRGYEQYF
. | TRBJ2-2 | TRBD2 | TRBV7-9 | 16 | TGTGCCAGCAGCCCGAGCGGGGGGGTACGCACCGGGGAGCTGTTTTTT | CASSPSGGVRTGELFF
. | TRBJ2-1 | . | TRBV5-4 | 15 | TGTGCCAGCAGCTTGGATCTCAGCTCCTACAATGAGCAGTTCTTC | CASSLDLSSYNEQFF
. | TRBJ2-1 | . | TRBV7-6 | 17 | TGTGCCAGCAGCTTACTCCAAAGGCCGGGACATAACAATGAGCAGTTCTTC | CASSLLQRPGHNNEQFF
. | TRBJ2-2 | TRBD2 | TRBV4-1 | 20 | TGCGCCAGCAGCCAAGACGGTTGGCGGCTAGCGGGAGCGAACACCGGGGAGCTGTTTTTT | CASSQDGWRLAGANTGELFF
. | TRBJ1-6 | TRBD1 | TRBV28 | 16 | TGTGCCAGCAGTTCGACAGGGGGCTCCTATAATTCACCCCTCCACTTT | CASSSTGGSYNSPLHF
. | TRBJ1-4 | . | TRBV7-9 | 13 | TGTGCCAGCAGCCTCCCGGTCCATGAAAAACTGTTTTTT | CASSLPVHEKLFF
. | TRBJ2-6 | TRBD1 | TRBV7-2 | 16 | TGTGCCAGCAGCCCCGGACAGGTCTCTGGGGCCAACGTCCTGACTTTC | CASSPGQVSGANVLTF
. | TRBJ2-5 | . | TRBV6-2/TRBV6-3 | 14 | TGTGCCAGCAGTTACGTAGGGGATTTGGAGACCCAGTACTTC | CASSYVGDLETQYF
. | TRBJ2-2 | TRBD2 | TRBV7-8 | 16 | TGTGCCAGCAGCTTGGGAGCGGGGGGGAACACCGGGGAGCTGTTTTTT | CASSLGAGGNTGELFF
. | TRBJ1-2 | TRBD1 | TRBV30 | 15 | TGTGCCTGGAGCGGCCGGACAGGGAGTCACTATGGCTACACCTTC | CAWSGRTGSHYGYTF
. | TRBJ2-2 | . | TRBV7-9 | 14 | TGTGCCAGCAGCTTAGATATTTCCCTAGGGGAGCTGTTTTTT | CASSLDISLGELFF
. | TRBJ2-5 | TRBD2 | TRBV10-3 | 15 | TGTGCCATCAGGCCGGGACTAGCGGCTCAAGAGACCCAGTACTTC | CAIRPGLAAQETQYF
. | TRBJ2-7 | . | TRBV5-6 | 12 | TGTGCCAGCAGCTCAAGTAGGGGAGAGCAGTACTTC | CASSSSRGEQYF
once | TRBJ2-1 | . | TRBV4-2 | 17 | TGTGCCAGCAGCCAAGCGGGGTCTAACCCCCTCTACAATGAGCAGTTCTTC | CASSQAGSNPLYNEQFF
. | TRBJ1-5 | . | TRBV7-2 | 16 | TGTGCCACCAGCACCCGTAGGGGGGGTAGCAATCAGCCCCAGCATTTT | CATSTRRGGSNQPQHF